A selection of T cell receptor beta chains follows, all from one sample in a study of long-term antiretroviral therapy in people with HIV. Sequenced by immunoSEQ multiplex PCR; TCRdb stores in-frame clones only, minus some. The sample carries roughly 19,000 clones, about 87% recorded once. The sequenced sample was unsorted PBMCs, obtained 2.1 years after starting antiretroviral therapy. The receptor source for this set is a man aged 18 to 29 with HIV. CDR3s include the opening cysteine and the closing phenylalanine or tryptophan. D genes are given only for firm matches. Clone size is stated in some rows and not others, as once, few, many or a class when expanded.

d_call	v_call	clone_size	j_call	cdr3_aa	cdr3_nt
NA	TRBV18	NA	TRBJ2-7	CASSPGQNEQYF	TGTGCCAGCTCACCCGGACAGAACGAGCAGTACTTC
NA	TRBV7-2	few	TRBJ1-6	CASSPGNSPLHF	TGTGCCAGCAGCCCAGGGAATTCACCCCTCCACTTT
NA	TRBV15	NA	TRBJ1-5	CATSFHSNQPQHF	TGTGCCACCAGCTTTCATAGCAATCAGCCCCAGCATTTT
TRBD2	TRBV4-3	NA	TRBJ2-7	CASSQGLAETYEQYF	TGCGCCAGCAGCCAAGGGCTAGCGGAAACCTACGAGCAGTACTTC
NA	TRBV30	NA	TRBJ1-1	CAWSRGSTEAFF	TGTGCCTGGAGCCGCGGGAGTACTGAAGCTTTCTTT
TRBD2	TRBV29-1	NA	TRBJ2-7	CSVEDTGGSYEQYF	TGCAGCGTTGAAGATACGGGGGGCTCCTACGAGCAGTACTTC
NA	TRBV10-3	few	TRBJ2-7	CAIRTDYEQYF	TGTGCCATCAGGACGGATTACGAGCAGTACTTC
NA	TRBV18	NA	TRBJ1-2	CASSPEALVPGYTF	TGTGCCAGCTCACCAGAGGCGTTGGTCCCAGGCTACACCTTC
TRBD1	TRBV6-5	NA	TRBJ1-4	CASQGGANEKLFF	TGTGCCAGCCAGGGGGGAGCTAATGAAAAACTGTTTTTT
TRBD1	TRBV7-8	NA	TRBJ1-4	CASSLQGPNEKLFF	TGTGCCAGCAGCCTACAGGGGCCAAATGAAAAACTGTTTTTT
NA	TRBV29-1	NA	TRBJ2-3	CSVEETRDTQYF	TGCAGCGTTGAGGAGACCCGGGATACGCAGTATTTT
NA	TRBV18	NA	TRBJ1-3	CASSPLHRSGNTIYF	TGTGCCAGCTCACCACTGCACCGCTCTGGAAACACCATATATTTT
NA	TRBV4-3	NA	TRBJ2-5	CASSRLLAGSETQYF	TGCGCCAGCAGCCGGCTTTTGGCAGGGTCGGAGACCCAGTACTTC
NA	TRBV6-6	NA	TRBJ2-7	CASSYSFERLTYEQYF	TGTGCCAGCAGTTACTCGTTCGAGCGCCTTACCTACGAGCAGTACTTC
TRBD1	TRBV9	NA	TRBJ2-2	CASSTQDRGQDTGELFF	TGTGCCAGCAGCACACAGGACAGGGGGCAGGACACCGGGGAGCTGTTTTTT
TRBD1	TRBV7-9	NA	TRBJ1-1	CASSSGQGASTEAFF	TGTGCCAGCAGCTCAGGACAGGGGGCGAGCACTGAAGCTTTCTTT
NA	TRBV11-2	NA	TRBJ2-7	CASSPGVPYEQYF	TGTGCCAGCAGCCCCGGGGTCCCCTACGAGCAGTACTTC
TRBD2	TRBV15	NA	TRBJ2-2	CATSRDRAGGTGELFF	TGTGCCACCAGCAGAGATAGGGCGGGAGGCACCGGGGAGCTGTTTTTT
NA	TRBV4-2	NA	TRBJ1-6	CASSQDPRAGDNSPLHF	TGTGCCAGCAGCCAAGATCCAAGGGCTGGAGACAATTCACCCCTCCACTTT
TRBD2	TRBV7-9	few	TRBJ2-7	CASSGREAYEQYF	TGTGCCAGCTCGGGGAGGGAGGCCTACGAGCAGTACTTC
NA	TRBV5-6	NA	TRBJ1-2	CASSQTRAGPLYGYTF	TGTGCCAGCAGCCAAACGCGGGCAGGACCTTTATATGGCTACACCTTC
NA	TRBV10-3	NA	TRBJ2-5	CAISESTGGETQYF	TGTGCCATCAGTGAGTCGACAGGAGGGGAGACCCAGTACTTC
TRBD1	TRBV5-1	NA	TRBJ1-1	CASSLGQSEAFF	TGCGCCAGCAGCCTGGGACAGTCTGAAGCTTTCTTT
NA	TRBV6-4	NA	TRBJ2-1	CASSSEDGYEQFF	TGTGCCAGCTCCTCGGAGGATGGATATGAGCAGTTCTTC
NA	TRBV19	NA	TRBJ2-3	CASKSPGRTDTQYF	TGTGCCAGTAAATCACCGGGACGCACAGATACGCAGTATTTT
TRBD1	TRBV6-5	NA	TRBJ1-3	CASSYSRGLSTIYF	TGTGCCAGCAGTTACTCGAGGGGGCTTAGCACCATATATTTT
NA	TRBV28	NA	TRBJ2-2	CASGGSPGELFF	TGTGCCAGCGGGGGGAGCCCCGGGGAGCTGTTTTTT
NA	TRBV5-4	NA	TRBJ2-3	CASSGPGTSTDTQYF	TGTGCCAGCAGCGGCCCCGGGACCAGCACAGATACGCAGTATTTT
NA	TRBV9	NA	TRBJ2-7	CASSVGGTAYEQYF	TGTGCCAGCAGCGTAGGCGGGACCGCCTACGAGCAGTACTTC
NA	TRBV19	NA	TRBJ1-5	CASTYGDLLYSNQPQHF	TGTGCCAGTACATACGGGGATCTCCTCTATAGCAATCAGCCCCAGCATTTT
NA	TRBV18	NA	TRBJ1-3	CASSPGTSGNTIYF	TGTGCCAGCTCACCGGGGACCTCTGGAAACACCATATATTTT
NA	TRBV4-2	NA	TRBJ2-7	CASSQEGTPTYEQYF	TGTGCCAGCAGCCAAGAAGGGACACCTACCTACGAGCAGTACTTC
NA	TRBV15	NA	TRBJ1-5	CATSSQTGNRYSNQPQHF	TGTGCCACCAGCTCTCAAACCGGGAACCGCTATAGCAATCAGCCCCAGCATTTT
NA	TRBV7-8	NA	TRBJ1-1	CASSPGRGLWNTEAFF	TGTGCCAGCAGCCCAGGACGGGGGCTCTGGAACACTGAAGCTTTCTTT
TRBD2	TRBV4-1	NA	TRBJ2-4	CASSQEAGGRWNIQYF	TGCGCCAGCAGCCAAGAAGCGGGGGGACGTTGGAACATTCAGTACTTC
TRBD1	TRBV5-1	NA	TRBJ2-7	CASSMTGAPYEQYF	TGCGCCAGCAGCATGACAGGGGCCCCCTACGAGCAGTACTTC
NA	TRBV7-2	NA	TRBJ2-3	CASSLVSTDTQYF	TGTGCCAGCAGCTTAGTGAGCACAGATACGCAGTATTTT
NA	TRBV7-8	once	TRBJ1-1	CASSEGLDITGEAFF	TGTGCCAGCAGCGAAGGCCTAGATATCACGGGTGAAGCTTTCTTT
TRBD1	TRBV6-1	NA	TRBJ2-6	CASSDGTGGSGANVLTF	TGTGCCAGCAGTGACGGGACAGGGGGCAGTGGGGCCAACGTCCTGACTTTC
NA	TRBV7-7	NA	TRBJ2-5	CASSFTSQETQYF	TGTGCTAGCAGCTTTACGAGCCAAGAGACCCAGTACTTC
TRBD2	TRBV4-2	NA	TRBJ2-7	CASSQDPDSKREGYPGGNYEQYF	TGTGCCAGCAGCCAAGATCCCGACTCTAAGCGGGAGGGCTATCCCGGGGGAAATTACGAGCAGTACTTC
NA	TRBV6-6	NA	TRBJ1-5	CASSYDPRQPQHF	TGTGCCAGCAGTTACGACCCCAGGCAGCCCCAGCATTTT
TRBD2	TRBV5-1	NA	TRBJ2-3	CASTLGLASTDTQYF	TGCGCCAGCACATTGGGACTAGCAAGCACAGATACGCAGTATTTT
TRBD1	TRBV10-3	NA	TRBJ2-2	CAIMTGRGQGATGELFF	TGTGCCATCATGACAGGAAGGGGACAGGGGGCAACCGGGGAGCTGTTTTTT
TRBD2	TRBV7-2	NA	TRBJ2-4	CASSFFRTSGRGDIQYF	TGTGCCAGCAGCTTTTTCCGGACTAGCGGGAGGGGCGACATTCAGTACTTC
NA	TRBV2	NA	TRBJ1-4	CASSFVREEKLFF	TGTGCCAGCAGTTTCGTTCGGGAGGAAAAACTGTTTTTT
TRBD1	TRBV15	NA	TRBJ2-7	CATSRDRGFDEQYF	TGTGCCACCAGCAGGGACAGGGGTTTTGACGAGCAGTACTTC
NA	TRBV11-2	NA	TRBJ2-7	CASSLERYEQYF	TGTGCCAGCAGCTTAGAACGCTACGAGCAGTACTTC
NA	TRBV6-1	once	TRBJ2-1	CASSVKGERYNEQFF	TGTGCCAGCAGTGTCAAGGGAGAACGATACAATGAGCAGTTCTTC
TRBD1	TRBV7-3	NA	TRBJ1-1	CASSADRGMNTEAFF	TGTGCCAGCAGCGCGGACAGGGGGATGAACACTGAAGCTTTCTTT
NA	TRBV10-3	NA	TRBJ2-1	CAISLQGYEQFF	TGTGCCATCAGTTTGCAGGGATATGAGCAGTTCTTC
NA	TRBV30	NA	TRBJ2-7	CAWSVAGAYEQYF	TGTGCCTGGAGTGTCGCAGGGGCCTACGAGCAGTACTTC
NA	TRBV2	few	TRBJ1-2	CASSEEGYGYTF	TGTGCCAGCAGTGAGGAGGGCTACGGCTACACCTTC